Shown below are 8 T cell receptor beta chains from a single sample sequenced in a study of blood T cell repertoires in COVID-19. This table comes from immunoSEQ multiplex PCR, and its TCRdb copy is limited to in-frame clones, with some not included. Among over 100,000 clones listed, around 73% were seen once. The sample was peripheral blood. The receptors were sampled from a man aged 60 to 75 with active or convalescent COVID-19.

The V call is TRBV10-3, the J call TRBJ2-7; the match to TRBD2 covers 8 bases. Germline V gene data show CDR1 as ENHRY and CDR2 as SYGVKD. The V segment lost 5 bases and the J segment 3 bases; nucleotides outside the gene matches: 9. The CDR3 has 15 amino acids. The CDR3 DNA reads TGTGCCATCAGTTATGGACTAGCCGGTAACTACGAGCAGTACTTC. Its translation: CAISYGLAGNYEQYF.

CDR3 residues: CATSRARGGPTDTQYF. For the CDR3, the DNA is TGTGCCACCAGCAGAGCCCGAGGGGGACCCACAGATACGCAGTATTTT. The genes are TRBV15 and TRBJ2-3; possibly TRBD1 for D (6 bases). This CDR3 region has 16 residues. The V and J ends lost 1 base and 2 bases respectively, with 13 bases between them. Germline V gene lookup returns CDR1 LNHNV and CDR2 YYDKDF (reference sequence). Combining the CDR3 with reference TRBV15 and TRBJ2-3 gives the whole variable domain DAMVIQNPRYQVTQFGKPVTLSCSQTLNHNVMYWYQQKSSQAPKLLFHYYDKDFNNEADTPDNFQSRRPNTSFCFLDIRSPGLGDTAMYLCATSRARGGPTDTQYFGPGTRLTVL.

The rearrangement joins TRBV5-4 to TRBJ1-2; a possible D gene is TRBD1 (5 bases). This CDR3 is built from 13 residues. Germline values: CDR1 SGHNT, CDR2 YYREEE (reference sequence). The V end lost 3 bases, the J end lost 8 bases, and 14 bases lay between the germline ends. The CDR3 reads CASSSQGQYGYTF. CDR3 in DNA: TGTGCCAGCAGCTCTCAGGGTCAGTACGGCTACACCTTC.

The chain joins TRBV19 to TRBJ1-5, with no clear D. Trimming stripped 3 bases from V and 0 bases from J, with 9 bases between. This CDR3 region has 15 residues. Per germline, CDR1 LNHDA and CDR2 SQIVND (reference sequence). The CDR3 coding sequence is TGTGCCAGTAGTATGTCGGAGTATAGCAATCAGCCCCAGCATTTT. This codes for CASSMSEYSNQPQHF.

Note on this clone: Compared with germline, one end of the junction differs, possibly owing to a read error. The chain links TRBV15 to TRBJ1-4, with D maybe TRBD1 (5 bases). The CDR3 spans 13 residues. CDR1 and CDR2 from the germline V gene are LNHNV and YYDKDF (reference sequence). The CDR3 region has the DNA TGTGCCACCAGCAGACGATATGAGGACACGGCACTTTTT. Translating gives CATSRRYEDTALF.

This rearrangement joins TRBV24-1 to TRBJ2-5, with 7 bases identical to TRBD1. The V gene's germline CDR1 is KGHDR and CDR2 SFDVKD. V was pared by 0 bases and J by 4 bases, with 1 base of the junction left unmatched. CDR3 length: 14 amino acids. DNA of the CDR3: TGTGCCACCAGTGATTTGGGACAGGTAGAGACCCAGTACTTC. Its protein is CATSDLGQVETQYF.

The chain employs TRBV18 and TRBJ1-3, with D unclear. V lost 2 bases to trimming and J lost 1 base, with 6 bases between them. Germline V lookup: CDR1 KGHSH, CDR2 LQKENI. CDR3 size: 14 residues. The CDR3 DNA is TGTGCCAGCTCACCAAAGAGGTCTGGAAACACCATATATTTT. Amino acids: CASSPKRSGNTIYF.

V gene TRBV27 combines with J gene TRBJ1-5; D ambiguous. V shed 7 bases and J shed 0 bases, with 22 bases lying between them. This CDR3 has 18 residues. Per germline, CDR1 MNHEY and CDR2 SMNVEV (reference sequence). CDR3 bases: TGTGCCAGCACCTCCGTGGCAGCATTAGCCCTTAGCAATCAGCCCCAGCATTTT. Residues: CASTSVAALALSNQPQHF.